The 8 T cell receptor beta chains below come from one sample, sequenced in a study of T cell changes during pregnancy in multiple sclerosis (dated by TCRdb to 2018 to 2020). The protocol used for the library was the immunoSEQ multiplex PCR assay. TCRdb carries this immuneACCESS record with in-frame sequences only. Its versions omit some clonotypes, under half of them owing to an unresolved V gene in the studies checked, with the rest unexplained. The sample records approximately 28,000 clones, around nine tenths of which are singletons. The ten largest clones represent 5.5% to 8% of the sample. The specimen comprised CD8+ T cells from peripheral blood mononuclear cells, sampled in the second trimester of pregnancy. These receptors were collected from a female donor with multiple sclerosis, enrolled in a pregnancy study.

V gene TRBV28 combines with J gene TRBJ1-2; the D gene is possibly TRBD1 (5 bases). Germline V lookup: CDR1 MDHEN, CDR2 SYDVKM. There are 12 residues in the CDR3. Trimming cost V 9 bases and J 0 bases, with 8 bases left between them. CDR3 loop: CASKDTNYGYTF. DNA of the CDR3: TGTGCCAGTAAGGACACTAACTATGGCTACACCTTC.

To note about this clone: An end of the junction does not agree with germline; a read error may underlie this. The chain joins TRBV7-2 to TRBJ1-5; 7 bases are a match to TRBD1. The CDR3 is made up of 14 amino acids. Germline CDR1 and CDR2: SGHTA and FQGNSA. In DNA form, the CDR3 reads TGCGCCAGCAGCCCGGGGACAGGCAATCAGCCCCAGCATTTT. Residues: CASSPGTGNQPQHF. Looking up the rest from reference TRBV7-2 and TRBJ1-5 gives the full variable domain: GAGVSQSPSNKVTEKGKDVELRCDPISGHTALYWYRQSLGQGLEFLIYFQGNSAPDKSGLPSDRFSAERTGGSVSTLTIQRTQQEDSAVYLCASSPGTGNQPQHFGDGTRLSIL.

The chain links TRBV28 to TRBJ2-6; TRBD2 agrees at 7 bases. The CDR3 loop spans 17 amino acids. With V trimmed by 2 bases and J by 3 bases, 7 bases remained unmatched. Germline values: CDR1 MDHEN, CDR2 SYDVKM. The CDR3 is CASSLLEGGVGANVLTF. The CDR3 DNA follows: TGTGCCAGCAGTTTACTGGAGGGAGGGGTTGGGGCCAACGTCCTGACTTTC.

This clone was recorded only once. The gene calls are TRBV6-5 and TRBJ2-1, with a weak D call TRBD2 (7 bases). The germline V gene encodes CDR1 MNHEY and CDR2 SVGAGI. V was clipped by 8 bases and J by 3 bases, with 17 bases between them. The CDR3 runs to 15 residues. The chain's CDR3 is CASSLGGPFYNEQFF. DNA of the CDR3: TGTGCCAGCTCCCTGGGGGGGCCGTTCTACAATGAGCAGTTCTTC.

This clone was detected once. The V and J genes are TRBV19 and TRBJ2-4; 8 bases map to TRBD1. The V segment lost 6 bases and the J segment 8 bases; nucleotides outside the gene matches: 9. CDR1 is LNHDA and CDR2 is SQIVND in the germline V gene (reference sequence). The CDR3 has 14 amino acids. The CDR3 protein is CASSPRTGKDIQYF. CDR3 nucleotide sequence: TGTGCCAGTAGCCCCAGGACAGGGAAGGACATTCAGTACTTC. Using reference TRBV19 and TRBJ2-4 for the parts outside the CDR3, the full variable domain is DGGITQSPKYLFRKEGQNVTLSCEQNLNHDAMYWYRQDPGQGLRLIYYSQIVNDFQKGDIAEGYSVSREKKESFPLTVTSAQKNPTAFYLCASSPRTGKDIQYFGAGTRLSVL.

The chain recombines TRBV7-6 with TRBJ2-1, with 8 bases that match TRBD1. The germline gives CDR1 SGHVS, CDR2 FNYEAQ. The CDR3 runs to 16 residues. V was clipped by 1 base and J by 7 bases; unmatched bases: 9. Here the CDR3 reads CASSLGAGGIVNEQFF. As DNA, the CDR3 is TGTGCCAGCAGCTTAGGCGCAGGGGGCATCGTGAATGAGCAGTTCTTC.

The chain couples TRBV5-4 to TRBJ1-2, with D perhaps matching TRBD1 (6 bases). V was shortened by 4 bases and J by 4 bases, with 17 bases between the two germline ends. The CDR3 length is 15 residues. Germline V CDR1 and CDR2: SGHNT, YYREEE (reference sequence). CDR3 sequence (DNA): TGTGCCAGCAGCGACCCTGAGTGGGGGCCCTATGGCTACACCTTC. This codes for CASSDPEWGPYGYTF. Full variable domain (missing parts from reference TRBV5-4 and TRBJ1-2): ETGVTQSPTHLIKTRGQQVTLRCSSQSGHNTVSWYQQALGQGPQFIFQYYREEENGRGNFPPRFSGLQFPNYSSELNVNALELDDSALYLCASSDPEWGPYGYTFGSGTRLTVV.

The gene calls are TRBV15 and TRBJ2-1; 8 nucleotides line up with TRBD1. After removal of 5 bases from V and 2 bases from J, the junction contained 5 bases not matched to a gene. The CDR3 is made up of 15 amino acids. Per the germline V gene, CDR1 is LNHNV and CDR2 is YYDKDF (reference sequence). The CDR3 sequence is CATSGQGQAYNEQFF. The CDR3 DNA reads TGTGCCACCAGCGGGCAGGGACAGGCCTACAATGAGCAGTTCTTC.